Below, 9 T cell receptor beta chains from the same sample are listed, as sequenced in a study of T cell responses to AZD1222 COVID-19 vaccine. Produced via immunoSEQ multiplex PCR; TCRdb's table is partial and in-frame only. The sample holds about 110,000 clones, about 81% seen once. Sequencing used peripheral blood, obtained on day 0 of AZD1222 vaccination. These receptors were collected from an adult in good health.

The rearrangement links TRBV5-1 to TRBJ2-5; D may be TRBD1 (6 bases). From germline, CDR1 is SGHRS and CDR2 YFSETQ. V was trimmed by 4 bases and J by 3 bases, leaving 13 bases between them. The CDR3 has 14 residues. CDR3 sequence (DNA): TGCGCCAGCAGCACCGGACAGAGCGAAGAGACCCAGTACTTC. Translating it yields CASSTGQSEETQYF.

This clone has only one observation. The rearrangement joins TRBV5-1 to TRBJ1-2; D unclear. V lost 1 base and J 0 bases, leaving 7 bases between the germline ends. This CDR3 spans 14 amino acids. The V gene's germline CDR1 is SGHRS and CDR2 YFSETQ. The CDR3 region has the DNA TGCGCCAGCAGCTTGACTACAGCTAACTATGGCTACACCTTC. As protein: CASSLTTANYGYTF.

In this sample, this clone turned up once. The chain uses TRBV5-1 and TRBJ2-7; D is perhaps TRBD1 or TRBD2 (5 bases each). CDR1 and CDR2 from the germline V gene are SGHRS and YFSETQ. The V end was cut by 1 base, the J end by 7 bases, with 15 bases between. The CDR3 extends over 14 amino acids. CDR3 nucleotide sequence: TGCGCCAGCAGCTTGCAGGGTCCCCGGGGTGAGCAGTACTTC. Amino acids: CASSLQGPRGEQYF.

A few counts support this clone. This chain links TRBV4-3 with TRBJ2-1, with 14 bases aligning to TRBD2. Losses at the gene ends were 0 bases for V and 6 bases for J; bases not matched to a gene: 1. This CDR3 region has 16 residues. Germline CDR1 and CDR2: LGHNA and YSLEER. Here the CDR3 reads CASSQDGTSGGNEQFF. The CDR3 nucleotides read TGCGCCAGCAGCCAAGATGGGACTAGCGGGGGCAATGAGCAGTTCTTC.

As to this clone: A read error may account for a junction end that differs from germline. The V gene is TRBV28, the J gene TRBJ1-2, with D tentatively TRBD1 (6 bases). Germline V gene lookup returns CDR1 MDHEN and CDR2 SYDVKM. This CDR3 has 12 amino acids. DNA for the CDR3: TGTGCCAGCAGTACTTTAGGGGACAAGTACTCCTTC. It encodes CASSTLGDKYSF.

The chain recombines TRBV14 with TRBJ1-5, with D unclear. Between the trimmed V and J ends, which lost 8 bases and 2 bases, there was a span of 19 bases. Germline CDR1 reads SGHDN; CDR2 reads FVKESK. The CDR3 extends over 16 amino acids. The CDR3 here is CASPVVRVRGNQPQHF. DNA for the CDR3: TGTGCCAGCCCGGTAGTTAGGGTGAGGGGCAATCAGCCCCAGCATTTT. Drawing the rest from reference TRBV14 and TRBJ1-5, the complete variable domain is EAGVTQFPSHSVIEKGQTVTLRCDPISGHDNLYWYRRVMGKEIKFLLHFVKESKQDESGMPNNRFLAERTGGTYSTLKVQPAELEDSGVYFCASPVVRVRGNQPQHFGDGTRLSIL.

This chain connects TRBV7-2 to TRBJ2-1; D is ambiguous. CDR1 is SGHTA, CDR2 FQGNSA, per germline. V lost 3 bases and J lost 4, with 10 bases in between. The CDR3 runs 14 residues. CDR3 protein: CASSFPGQYNEQFF. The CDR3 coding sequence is TGTGCCAGCAGCTTCCCGGGCCAATACAATGAGCAGTTCTTC.

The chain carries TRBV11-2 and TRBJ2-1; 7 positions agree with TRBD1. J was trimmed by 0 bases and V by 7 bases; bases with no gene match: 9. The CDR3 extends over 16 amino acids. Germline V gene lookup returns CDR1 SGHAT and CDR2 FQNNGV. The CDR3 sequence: CASILRQGSSYNEQFF. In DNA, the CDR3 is TGTGCCAGCATCCTCCGACAGGGCAGCTCCTACAATGAGCAGTTCTTC.

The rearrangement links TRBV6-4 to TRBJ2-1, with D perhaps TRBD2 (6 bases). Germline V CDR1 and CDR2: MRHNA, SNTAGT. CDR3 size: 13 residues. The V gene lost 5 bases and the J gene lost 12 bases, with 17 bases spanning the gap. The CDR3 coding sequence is TGTGCCAGCAGTAGTGACTCGGGGGTAGGGCAGTTCTTC. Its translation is CASSSDSGVGQFF.